This T cell receptor (beta chain) is from a study of T cell repertoires in cytomegalovirus infection. Broader study findings: Adding up the frequency of public TCR beta families identified people who carried CMV plus the relevant HLA. Dominating the ex vivo response were TCR beta clonotypes that were CMV-specific and HLA-C-restricted.

CDR1 SGHNT and CDR2 YYREEE come from the germline V gene (reference sequence). The CDR3 extends over 19 amino acids. V shed 4 bases and J 1 base; nucleotides not matched to a gene: 17. For this clonotype: Its antigen remains unidentified.

Via MiXCR, TCRdb re-called the reads, giving one row per CDR3 protein. This sample has roughly 920,000 distinct CDR3 sequences, with roughly 30% found just once. The sequence was obtained from a human donor in good health (CMV status not recorded). Some clones in this sample may be carry-over from other donors' samples. The rearrangement uses TRBV5-4 and TRBJ2-3; 8 bases align to TRBD2. Sequenced here: cultured CD8+ T cells from PBMCs, sampled from culture after CMV antigen stimulation. In DNA, the CDR3 is TGTGCCAGCAGCATTTGGCGGGGGTTGCTGCGGGAGGGCACAGATACGCAGTATTTT. Protein product: CASSIWRGLLREGTDTQYF.